These T cell receptor beta chains were read from a single sample in a study of blood T cells in healthy people across ages. TCRdb itself ran the 5' RACE reads through MiXCR, one entry per CDR3 protein. The top ten hold over 30% of the sample, which has hundreds of thousands of distinct CDR3 sequences, under 70% seen once. Sequenced: blood. Receptor source: a man aged 55 to 70 in good health. CDR3s include the opening cysteine and the closing phenylalanine or tryptophan. Fields, in order: clone size, J gene, D gene, V gene, CDR3 protein, CDR3 DNA. D genes are given only for firm matches. Size tells how often a clone was seen (once, few, many) or the class of an expanded clone, and some rows leave it out.

>.|TRBJ2-6|TRBD1|TRBV9
CASRQGSSGANVLTF
TGTGCCAGCAGACAGGGGTCCTCTGGGGCCAACGTCCTGACTTTC
>.|TRBJ2-3|.|TRBV24-1
CATSAGTDTQYF
TGTGCCACCAGTGCGGGCACAGATACGCAGTATTTT
>.|TRBJ2-7|TRBD1|TRBV5-6
CASSYHRGMWSYEQYF
TGTGCCAGCAGCTACCACAGGGGAATGTGGTCCTACGAGCAGTACTTC
>once|TRBJ2-7|TRBD2|TRBV14
CASSGPSGLAGGADSYEQYF
TGTGCCAGCAGCGGTCCTTCGGGACTAGCGGGAGGTGCCGATTCCTACGAGCAGTACTTC
>.|TRBJ2-4|.|TRBV15
CATSRDVGSKNIQYF
TGTGCCACCAGCAGAGATGTGGGGTCCAAAAACATTCAGTACTTC
>.|TRBJ1-5|TRBD1|TRBV6-1
CASRASRGPNNQPQHF
TGTGCCAGCAGGGCCTCCAGGGGGCCAAACAATCAGCCCCAGCATTTT
>.|TRBJ2-5|.|TRBV20-1
CSARRGGQRTQYF
TGCAGTGCTAGAAGGGGGGGCCAAAGGACCCAGTACTTC
>.|TRBJ2-3|TRBD2|TRBV6-1
CAIGGGSGGKGTDTQYF
TGTGCCATCGGAGGGGGTAGCGGGGGGAAGGGGACAGATACGCAGTATTTT
>few|TRBJ2-3|.|TRBV10-3
CAISDRGTDTQYF
TGTGCCATCAGCGACCGGGGAACAGATACGCAGTATTTT
>.|TRBJ1-1|.|TRBV2
CASSRGAGRNEAFF
TGTGCCAGCAGTAGAGGAGCGGGGAGGAATGAAGCTTTCTTT
>.|TRBJ2-3|.|TRBV27
CASSFRDTGTDTQYF
TGTGCCAGCAGCTTTAGGGACACCGGCACAGATACGCAGTATTTT
>.|TRBJ2-7|.|TRBV12-3/TRBV12-4
CASTGGKRTYEQYF
TGTGCCAGCACCGGGGGAAAGCGAACCTACGAGCAGTACTTC
>.|TRBJ1-2|.|TRBV5-1
CASSLAYGSNYGYTF
TGCGCCAGCAGCTTGGCCTACGGCTCTAACTATGGCTACACCTTC
>.|TRBJ1-1|.|TRBV2
CASRVGFTEAFF
TGTGCCAGCAGGGTGGGGTTCACTGAAGCTTTCTTT
>.|TRBJ2-5|TRBD2|TRBV29-1
CSVSSGGDQETQYF
TGCAGCGTTAGTAGCGGGGGAGACCAAGAGACCCAGTACTTC
>few|TRBJ1-6|.|TRBV2
CASLLRTSPLHF
TGTGCCAGTCTCCTCCGAACTTCACCCCTCCACTTT
>few|TRBJ2-3|.|TRBV12-3/TRBV12-4
CASGRQNTQYF
TGTGCCAGCGGGCGGCAGAATACGCAGTATTTT
>few|TRBJ2-5|.|TRBV3-1
CASSQWDSQETQYF
TGTGCCAGCAGCCAATGGGACTCTCAAGAGACCCAGTACTTC
>.|TRBJ2-5|TRBD2|TRBV3-1
CASSQDSTSVKTQYF
TGTGCCAGCAGCCAAGATAGTACTAGCGTGAAGACCCAGTACTTC
>.|TRBJ1-4|.|TRBV2
CASSAVEKLFF
TGTGCCAGCAGTGCTGTGGAAAAACTGTTTTTT
>few|TRBJ2-7|TRBD1|TRBV20-1
CSAPDRDSYEQYF
TGCAGTGCCCCCGACAGGGATTCCTACGAGCAGTACTTC
>.|TRBJ2-3|.|TRBV10-1
CASSDPDGYGTDTQYF
TGCGCCAGCAGTGACCCCGACGGGTACGGAACAGATACGCAGTATTTT
>.|TRBJ1-6|TRBD1|TRBV20-1
CSALKDRGLNNSPLHF
TGCAGTGCTCTTAAAGACAGGGGACTTAATAATTCACCCCTCCACTTT
>.|TRBJ2-1|.|TRBV4-1
CASSQVPSIYNEQFF
TGCGCCAGCAGCCAAGTTCCTTCGATCTACAATGAGCAGTTCTTC